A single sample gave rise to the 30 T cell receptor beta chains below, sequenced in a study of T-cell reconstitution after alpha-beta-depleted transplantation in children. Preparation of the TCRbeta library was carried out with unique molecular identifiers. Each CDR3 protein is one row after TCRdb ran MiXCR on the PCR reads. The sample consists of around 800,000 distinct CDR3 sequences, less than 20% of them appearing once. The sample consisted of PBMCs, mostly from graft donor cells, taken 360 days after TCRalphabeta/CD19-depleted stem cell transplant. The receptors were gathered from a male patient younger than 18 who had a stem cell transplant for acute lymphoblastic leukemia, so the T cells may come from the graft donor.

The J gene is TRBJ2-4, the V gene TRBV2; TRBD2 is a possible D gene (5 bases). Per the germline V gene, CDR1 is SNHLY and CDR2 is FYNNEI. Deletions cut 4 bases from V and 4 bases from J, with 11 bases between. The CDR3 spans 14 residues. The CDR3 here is CASSVASGKNIQYF. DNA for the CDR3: TGTGCCAGCAGTGTGGCCAGCGGAAAAAACATTCAGTACTTC.

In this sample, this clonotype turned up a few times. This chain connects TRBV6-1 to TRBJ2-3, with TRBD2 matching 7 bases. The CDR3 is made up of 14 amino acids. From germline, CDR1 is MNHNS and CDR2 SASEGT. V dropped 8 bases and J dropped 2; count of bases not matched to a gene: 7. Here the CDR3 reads CASAAGIATDTQYF. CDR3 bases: TGTGCCAGCGCAGCGGGAATAGCCACAGATACGCAGTATTTT.

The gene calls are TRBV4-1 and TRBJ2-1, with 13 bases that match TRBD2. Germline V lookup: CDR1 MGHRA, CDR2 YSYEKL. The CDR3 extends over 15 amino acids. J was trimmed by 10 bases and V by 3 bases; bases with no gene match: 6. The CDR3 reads CASSQGLAGRGEQFF. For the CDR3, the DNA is TGCGCCAGCAGCCAGGGACTAGCGGGGCGCGGGGAGCAGTTCTTC.

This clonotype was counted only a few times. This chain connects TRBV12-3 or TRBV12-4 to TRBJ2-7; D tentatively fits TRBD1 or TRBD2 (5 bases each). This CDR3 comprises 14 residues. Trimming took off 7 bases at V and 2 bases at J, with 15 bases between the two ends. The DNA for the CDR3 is TGTGCCAGCACTATGGGACCGGATCCCTACGAGCAGTACTTC. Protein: CASTMGPDPYEQYF.

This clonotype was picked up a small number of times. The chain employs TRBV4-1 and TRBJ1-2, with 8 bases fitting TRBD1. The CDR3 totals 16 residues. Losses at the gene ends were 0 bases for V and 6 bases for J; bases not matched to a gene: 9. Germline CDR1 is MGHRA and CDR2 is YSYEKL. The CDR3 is CASSQERWGQVDGYTF. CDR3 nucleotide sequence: TGCGCCAGCAGCCAAGAGAGGTGGGGACAGGTTGATGGCTACACCTTC.

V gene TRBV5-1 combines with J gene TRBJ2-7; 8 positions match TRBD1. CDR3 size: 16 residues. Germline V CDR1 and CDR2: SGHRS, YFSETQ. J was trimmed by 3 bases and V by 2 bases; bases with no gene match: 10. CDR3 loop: CASSLDSGGLNYEQYF. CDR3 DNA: TGCGCCAGCAGCTTAGATTCAGGGGGCTTGAACTACGAGCAGTACTTC.

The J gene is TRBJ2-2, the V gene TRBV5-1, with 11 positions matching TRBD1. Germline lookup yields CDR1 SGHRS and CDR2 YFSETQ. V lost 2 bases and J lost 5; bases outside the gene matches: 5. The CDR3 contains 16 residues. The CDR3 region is CASSLPGTGGTGELFF. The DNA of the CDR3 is TGCGCCAGCAGCTTACCAGGGACAGGGGGGACCGGGGAGCTGTTTTTT.

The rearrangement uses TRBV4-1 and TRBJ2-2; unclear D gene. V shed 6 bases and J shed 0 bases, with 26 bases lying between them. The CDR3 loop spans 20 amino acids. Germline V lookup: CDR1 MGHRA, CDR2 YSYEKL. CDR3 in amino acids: CASRPRSTWVQHANTGELFF. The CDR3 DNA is TGCGCCAGCAGGCCAAGATCAACCTGGGTACAGCACGCGAACACCGGGGAGCTGTTTTTT.

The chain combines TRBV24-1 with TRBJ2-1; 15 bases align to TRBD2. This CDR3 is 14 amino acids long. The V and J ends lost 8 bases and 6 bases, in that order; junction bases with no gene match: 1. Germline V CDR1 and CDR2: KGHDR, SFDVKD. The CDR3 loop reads CATKGLAGGNEQFF. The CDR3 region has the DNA TGTGCCACCAAGGGACTAGCGGGAGGCAATGAGCAGTTCTTC.

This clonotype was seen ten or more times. CDR3 bases: TGTGCCAGCAGTTACAACGGGGGGCACCAGCCCCAGCATTTT. Protein product: CASSYNGGHQPQHF. This chain links TRBV6-2 or TRBV6-3 with TRBJ1-5; D is perhaps TRBD1 (6 bases). CDR3 size: 14 residues. V lost 2 bases and J lost 7, with 12 bases in between. Germline values: CDR1 MNHEY, CDR2 SVGEGT.

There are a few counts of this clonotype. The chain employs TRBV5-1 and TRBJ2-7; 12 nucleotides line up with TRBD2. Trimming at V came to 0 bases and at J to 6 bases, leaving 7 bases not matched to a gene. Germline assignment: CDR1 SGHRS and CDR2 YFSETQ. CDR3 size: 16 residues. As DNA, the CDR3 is TGCGCCAGCAGCTTGGTGGCTAGCGGGAGGGCCGGCGAGCAGTACTTC. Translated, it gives CASSLVASGRAGEQYF.

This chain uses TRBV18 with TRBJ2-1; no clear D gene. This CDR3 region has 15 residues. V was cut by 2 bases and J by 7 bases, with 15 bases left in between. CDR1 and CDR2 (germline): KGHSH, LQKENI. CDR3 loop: CASSPVGSRANEQFF. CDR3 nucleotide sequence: TGTGCCAGCTCACCAGTGGGTTCTAGGGCTAATGAGCAGTTCTTC.

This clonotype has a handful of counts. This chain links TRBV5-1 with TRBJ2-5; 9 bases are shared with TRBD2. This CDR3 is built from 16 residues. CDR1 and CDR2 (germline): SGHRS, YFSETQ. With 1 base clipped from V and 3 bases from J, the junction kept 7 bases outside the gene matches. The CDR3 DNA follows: TGCGCCAGCAGCTTGCTGCCGGGCGGGAGGGAAGAGACCCAGTACTTC. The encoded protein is CASSLLPGGREETQYF.

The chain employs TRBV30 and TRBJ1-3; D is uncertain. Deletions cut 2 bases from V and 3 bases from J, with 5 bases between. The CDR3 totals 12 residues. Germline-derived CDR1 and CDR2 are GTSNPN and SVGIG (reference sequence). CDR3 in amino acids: CAWSLRGNTIYF. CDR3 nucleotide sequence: TGTGCCTGGAGTCTTCGTGGAAACACCATATATTTT.

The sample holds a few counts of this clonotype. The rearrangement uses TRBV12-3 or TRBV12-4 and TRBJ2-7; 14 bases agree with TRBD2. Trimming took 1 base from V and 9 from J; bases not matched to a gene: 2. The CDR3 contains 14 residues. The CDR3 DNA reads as TGTGCCAGCAGTTTAGGACTAGCGGGAGGGCCGCAGTACTTC. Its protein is CASSLGLAGGPQYF.

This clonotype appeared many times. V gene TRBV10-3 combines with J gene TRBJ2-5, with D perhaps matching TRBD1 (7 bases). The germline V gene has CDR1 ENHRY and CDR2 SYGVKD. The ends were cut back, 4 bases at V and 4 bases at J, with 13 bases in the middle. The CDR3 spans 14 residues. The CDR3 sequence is CAISGGGTAETQYF. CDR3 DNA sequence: TGTGCCATCAGTGGTGGAGGGACAGCAGAGACCCAGTACTTC.

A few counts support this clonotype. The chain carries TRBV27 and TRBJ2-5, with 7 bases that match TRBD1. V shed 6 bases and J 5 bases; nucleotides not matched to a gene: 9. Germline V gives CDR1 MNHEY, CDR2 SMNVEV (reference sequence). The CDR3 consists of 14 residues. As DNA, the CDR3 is TGTGCCAGCAGCAATTCGGCCAGGGGGGAGACCCAGTACTTC. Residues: CASSNSARGETQYF.

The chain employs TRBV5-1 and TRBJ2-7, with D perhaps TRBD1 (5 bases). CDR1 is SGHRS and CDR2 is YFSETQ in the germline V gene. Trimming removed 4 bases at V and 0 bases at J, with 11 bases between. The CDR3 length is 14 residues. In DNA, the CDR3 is TGCGCCAGCAGCCCCCGACAGACCTCCTACGAGCAGTACTTC. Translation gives CASSPRQTSYEQYF.

CDR3 DNA: TGCAGCGTCTATCCCCGGGACAGGGGGCCGGGGAGCTCCTACGAGCAGTACTTC. As protein: CSVYPRDRGPGSSYEQYF. V and J are TRBV29-1 and TRBJ2-7; 12 positions agree with TRBD1. Germline CDR1 reads SQVTM; CDR2 reads ANQGSEA. The CDR3 sequence is 18 residues long. With 6 bases clipped from V and 0 bases from J, the junction kept 15 bases outside the gene matches.

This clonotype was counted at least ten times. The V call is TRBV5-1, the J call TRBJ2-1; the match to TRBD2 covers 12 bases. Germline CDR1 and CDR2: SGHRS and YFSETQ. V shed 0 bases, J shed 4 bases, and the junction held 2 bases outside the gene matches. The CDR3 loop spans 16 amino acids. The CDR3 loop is CASSLALAGGYNEQFF. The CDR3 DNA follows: TGCGCCAGCAGCTTGGCCCTAGCGGGAGGGTACAATGAGCAGTTCTTC.

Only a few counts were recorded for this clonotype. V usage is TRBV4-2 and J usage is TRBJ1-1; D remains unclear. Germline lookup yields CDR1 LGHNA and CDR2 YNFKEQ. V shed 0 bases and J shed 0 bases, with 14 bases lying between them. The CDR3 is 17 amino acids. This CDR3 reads CASSQDRARGMNTEAFF. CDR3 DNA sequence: TGTGCCAGCAGCCAAGATAGAGCCCGCGGGATGAACACTGAAGCTTTCTTT.

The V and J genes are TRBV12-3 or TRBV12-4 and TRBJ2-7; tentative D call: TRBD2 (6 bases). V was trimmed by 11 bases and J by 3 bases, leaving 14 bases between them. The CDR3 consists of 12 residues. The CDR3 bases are TGTGCCCCGGTGCGCGGGAACTACGAGCAGTACTTC. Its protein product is CAPVRGNYEQYF.

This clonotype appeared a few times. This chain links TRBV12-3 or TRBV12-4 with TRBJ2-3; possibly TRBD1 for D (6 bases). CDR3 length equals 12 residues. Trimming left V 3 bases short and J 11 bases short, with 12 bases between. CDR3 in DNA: TGTGCCAGCAGTTTGACCGGGACACGGCAGTATTTT. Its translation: CASSLTGTRQYF.

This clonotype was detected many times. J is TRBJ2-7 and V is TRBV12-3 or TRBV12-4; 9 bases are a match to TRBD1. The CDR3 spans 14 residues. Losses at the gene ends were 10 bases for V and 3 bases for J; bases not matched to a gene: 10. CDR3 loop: CATRPGQGLYEQYF. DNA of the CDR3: TGTGCCACACGACCGGGACAGGGTCTCTACGAGCAGTACTTC.

This chain's CDR3 is CAISGGPYGYTF. The DNA of the CDR3 is TGTGCCATCAGTGGGGGACCCTATGGCTACACCTTC. The chain uses TRBV10-3 and TRBJ1-2; possibly TRBD1 for D (5 bases). Per the germline V gene, CDR1 is ENHRY and CDR2 is SYGVKD. This CDR3 has 12 amino acids. V shed 4 bases and J shed 4 bases, with 7 bases lying between them.

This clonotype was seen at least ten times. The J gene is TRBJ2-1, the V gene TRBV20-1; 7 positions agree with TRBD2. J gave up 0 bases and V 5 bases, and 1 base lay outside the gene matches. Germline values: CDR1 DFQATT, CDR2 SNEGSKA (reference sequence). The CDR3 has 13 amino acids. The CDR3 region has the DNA TGCAGTGCTTCTAGCGGCTCCTACAATGAGCAGTTCTTC. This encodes CSASSGSYNEQFF.

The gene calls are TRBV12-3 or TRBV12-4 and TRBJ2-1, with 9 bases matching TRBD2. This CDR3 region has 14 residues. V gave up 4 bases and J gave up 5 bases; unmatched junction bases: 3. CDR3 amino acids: CASSSAGGDNEQFF. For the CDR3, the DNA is TGTGCCAGCAGTTCGGCGGGAGGGGACAATGAGCAGTTCTTC.

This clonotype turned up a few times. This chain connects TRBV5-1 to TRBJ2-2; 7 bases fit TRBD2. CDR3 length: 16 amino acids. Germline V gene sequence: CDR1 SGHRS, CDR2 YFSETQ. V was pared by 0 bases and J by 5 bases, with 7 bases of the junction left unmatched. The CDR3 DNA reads TGCGCCAGCAGCTTGGTCGCGGGAGTAGATACCGGGGAGCTGTTTTTT. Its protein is CASSLVAGVDTGELFF.

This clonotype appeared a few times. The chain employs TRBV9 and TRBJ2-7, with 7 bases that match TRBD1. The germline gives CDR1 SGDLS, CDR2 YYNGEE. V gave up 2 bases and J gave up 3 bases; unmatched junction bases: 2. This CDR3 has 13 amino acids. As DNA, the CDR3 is TGTGCCAGCAGCGTCACAGGGGACTACGAGCAGTACTTC. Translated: CASSVTGDYEQYF.

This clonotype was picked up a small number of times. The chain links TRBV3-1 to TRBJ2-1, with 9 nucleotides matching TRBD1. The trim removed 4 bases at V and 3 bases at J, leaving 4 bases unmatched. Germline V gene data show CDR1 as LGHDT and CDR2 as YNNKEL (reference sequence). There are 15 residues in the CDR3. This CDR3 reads CASSRGQGYYNEQFF. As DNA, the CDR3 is TGTGCCAGCAGCCGGGGACAGGGTTACTACAATGAGCAGTTCTTC.